Shown below are 4 T cell receptor beta chains from a single sample sequenced in a study of blood T cell repertoires in COVID-19 (dated by TCRdb to the early 2020s). The method behind the library was the immunoSEQ multiplex PCR assay. TCRdb took over this immuneACCESS table, retaining in-frame rearrangements with V and J assigned. Such tables are incomplete; in checked studies, under half of the missing clones stem from an unresolved V gene, and the remainder is unexplained. Counted in this sample were roughly 330,000 clones; 70% to 90% of them appeared once. Of the sample, approximately 5.4% is held by the ten largest clones. Sequencing was done on a sample of PBMCs or T cells enriched from blood (not recorded which). The receptor set was obtained from a woman in her thirties who had recovered from COVID-19.

The chain uses TRBV6-2 or TRBV6-3 and TRBJ1-5; D is ambiguous. CDR3 length equals 18 residues. The germline gives CDR1 MNHEY, CDR2 SVGEGT. With 2 bases removed from V and 0 bases from J, the gap between germline ends came to 17 bases. The CDR3 spells CASSYPPIASNSNQPQHF. For the CDR3, the DNA is TGTGCCAGCAGTTACCCGCCCATAGCCAGTAATAGCAATCAGCCCCAGCATTTT.

The gene calls are TRBV29-1 and TRBJ2-1; 7 nucleotides align to TRBD2. Germline V gene lookup returns CDR1 SQVTM and CDR2 ANQGSEA. Trimming cost V 4 bases and J 5 bases; bases outside gene matches: 20. CDR3 length: 18 amino acids. CDR3 DNA sequence: TGCAGCGTTGTCCTCCTCCTTCGGGCTAGCGGATGGGACAATGAGCAGTTCTTC. Translating it yields CSVVLLLRASGWDNEQFF.

This chain connects TRBV6-1 to TRBJ1-2; D is perhaps TRBD1 (5 bases). The CDR3 is 14 amino acids. Germline values: CDR1 MNHNS, CDR2 SASEGT. Trimming took 3 bases from V and 4 from J, leaving 12 bases between them. The CDR3 nucleotides read TGTGCCAGCAGTGACCCCCAGGGTGTCTATGGCTACACCTTC. Its protein product is CASSDPQGVYGYTF.

The chain links TRBV5-4 to TRBJ1-1; 8 bases fit TRBD1. Trimming at V came to 4 bases and at J to 2 bases, leaving 7 bases not matched to a gene. Per germline, CDR1 SGHNT and CDR2 YYREEE (reference sequence). This CDR3 contains 15 residues. CDR3 sequence (DNA): TGTGCCAGCAGCGAACGGACAGGGTCTAACACTGAAGCTTTCTTT. This encodes CASSERTGSNTEAFF.